The sequence of this T cell receptor beta chain was determined in a study of vaccination effects on CD4 cells after COVID-19. Study at large: Cultivation was performed at about 1.8 million PBMC per well with approximately 9 IU/ml IL-2 and 7.5 to 10 ug/ml peptides added.

There are 14 residues in the CDR3. TCRdb keeps only in-frame clones here, not all; method: immunoSEQ multiplex PCR. Of tens of thousands of clones listed, roughly four fifths were seen once; the top ten hold around 2.1%. Subsequent to a culture period of about ten days, CD4+ T cells were isolated. Two doses of either BNT162b2 or mRNA-1273 were given to each participant. Half the medium was swapped for IL-2 medium on days 3 and 7. This clone was observed a few times. What it binds is not known. This clonotype was sampled from a human donor who received a COVID-19 vaccine. Sample: CD4+ T cells from PBMCs cultured without peptide, taken after COVID-19 vaccination. The chain is built from TRBV21-1 and TRBJ1-6. TRBV21-1 is recorded as a pseudogene. The chain's CDR3 is CASSNFATHSPLHF. The CDR3 nucleotides are TGTGCCAGCAGCAATTTTGCCACCCACTCACCCCTCCACTTT.